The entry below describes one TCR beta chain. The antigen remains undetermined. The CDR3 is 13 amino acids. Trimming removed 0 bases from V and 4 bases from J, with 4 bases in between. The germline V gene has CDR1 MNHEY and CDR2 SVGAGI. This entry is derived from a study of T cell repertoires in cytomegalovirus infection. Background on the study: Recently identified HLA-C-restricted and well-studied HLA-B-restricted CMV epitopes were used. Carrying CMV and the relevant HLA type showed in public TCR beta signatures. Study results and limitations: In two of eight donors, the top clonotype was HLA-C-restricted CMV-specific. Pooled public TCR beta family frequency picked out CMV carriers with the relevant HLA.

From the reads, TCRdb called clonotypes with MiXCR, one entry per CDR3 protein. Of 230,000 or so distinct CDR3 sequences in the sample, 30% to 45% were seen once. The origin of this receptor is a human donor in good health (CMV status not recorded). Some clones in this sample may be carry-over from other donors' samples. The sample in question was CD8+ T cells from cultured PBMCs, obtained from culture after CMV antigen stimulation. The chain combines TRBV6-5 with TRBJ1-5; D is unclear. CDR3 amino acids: CASSYSKNQPQHF. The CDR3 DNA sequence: TGTGCCAGCAGTTACTCCAAGAATCAGCCCCAGCATTTT.